Following are 26 T cell receptor beta chains from one sample sequenced in a study of cytomegalovirus exposure and HLA in healthy donors. TCRdb's table, derived via immunoSEQ multiplex PCR, lists solely in-frame clones and lacks some. The sample lists about 180,000 clones; around 87% were seen once. Input material: PBMCs. These receptors all come from a woman aged 25 to 39 in good health and CMV-seronegative.

The rearrangement joins TRBV4-1 to TRBJ1-2; D is unresolved. CDR3 length equals 15 residues. Germline V gene lookup returns CDR1 MGHRA and CDR2 YSYEKL. V dropped 3 bases and J dropped 4 bases, with 15 bases sitting between them. The CDR3 region is CASSQVGIRGYGYTF. For the CDR3, the DNA is TGCGCCAGCAGCCAGGTCGGTATCCGGGGCTATGGCTACACCTTC.

This clone came up a few times. The chain is built from TRBV6-1 and TRBJ1-2; no firm D call. The germline V and J ends were trimmed by 6 bases and 6 bases, with 14 bases remaining between them. The CDR3 covers 13 residues. CDR1 and CDR2 (germline): MNHNS, SASEGT. The CDR3 DNA follows: TGTGCCAGCAGCCCTCGGGGTGACAATGGCTACACCTTC. Residues: CASSPRGDNGYTF.

This chain joins TRBV11-2 and TRBJ2-5; TRBD2 agrees at 10 bases. CDR1 SGHAT and CDR2 FQNNGV come from the germline V gene. J gave up 5 bases and V 3 bases, and 0 bases lay outside the gene matches. This CDR3 region has 13 residues. This chain's CDR3 is CASSFSGGETQYF. CDR3 DNA sequence: TGTGCCAGCAGCTTTAGCGGGGGGGAGACCCAGTACTTC.

This clone appeared a few times. The CDR3 is CASSKGYEQYF. The CDR3 DNA reads as TGTGCCAGCAGTAAGGGGTACGAGCAGTACTTC. This chain links TRBV2 with TRBJ2-7, with D possibly matching TRBD1 (5 bases). The CDR3 contains 11 residues. The germline V gene has CDR1 SNHLY and CDR2 FYNNEI. Trimming cost V 5 bases and J 4 bases, with 6 bases left between them. The entire variable domain, with the rest obtained from reference TRBV2 and TRBJ2-7, is as follows: EPEVTQTPSHQVTQMGQEVILRCVPISNHLYFYWYRQILGQKVEFLVSFYNNEISEKSEIFDDQFSVERPDGSNFTLKIRSTKLEDSAMYFCASSKGYEQYFGPGTRLTVT.

The J gene is TRBJ1-2, the V gene TRBV2; TRBD1 is a possible D gene (5 bases). Trimming removed 0 bases at V and 1 base at J, with 9 bases between. Germline V CDR1 and CDR2: SNHLY, FYNNEI. There are 15 residues in the CDR3. The CDR3 reads CASSEAAGFNYGYTF. CDR3 DNA: TGTGCCAGCAGTGAAGCGGCAGGGTTTAACTATGGCTACACCTTC. Drawing the rest from reference TRBV2 and TRBJ1-2, the complete variable domain is EPEVTQTPSHQVTQMGQEVILRCVPISNHLYFYWYRQILGQKVEFLVSFYNNEISEKSEIFDDQFSVERPDGSNFTLKIRSTKLEDSAMYFCASSEAAGFNYGYTFGSGTRLTVV.

This clone has a single count. The chain uses TRBV5-1 and TRBJ1-1; TRBD1 aligns across 8 bases. With 3 bases clipped from V and 1 base from J, the junction kept 2 bases outside the gene matches. Germline V gene lookup returns CDR1 SGHRS and CDR2 YFSETQ. CDR3 size: 14 residues. The chain's CDR3 is CASSYGQGNTEAFF. The CDR3 DNA is TGCGCCAGCAGCTACGGACAGGGGAACACTGAAGCTTTCTTT.

This chain links TRBV6-5 with TRBJ1-1, with D tentatively TRBD1 (6 bases). The CDR3 has 16 residues. Germline V gene lookup returns CDR1 MNHEY and CDR2 SVGAGI. Trimming pared 4 bases from V and 1 base from J, leaving 16 bases between. The CDR3, as DNA: TGTGCCAGCAGTTCCGGGACATGGGGAAGGAACACTGAAGCTTTCTTT. Protein sequence: CASSSGTWGRNTEAFF.

The chain recombines TRBV4-3 with TRBJ1-5, with D possibly being TRBD1 (5 bases). Trimming stripped 2 bases from V and 7 bases from J, with 15 bases between. Germline lookup yields CDR1 LGHNA and CDR2 YSLEER. The CDR3 length is 15 residues. The DNA of the CDR3 is TGCGCCAGCAGCCAAAATCATAGGGGTGGCCAGCCCCAGCATTTT. Encoded protein: CASSQNHRGGQPQHF.

The CDR3 bases are TGTGCCGCTTGGGGGCAGCCGACCGGGGAGCTGTTTTTT. As protein: CAAWGQPTGELFF. The rearrangement uses TRBV19 and TRBJ2-2; a weak D match, TRBD1 (6 bases). V was trimmed by 11 bases and J by 5 bases, leaving 15 bases between them. This CDR3 has 13 amino acids. Germline V gene lookup returns CDR1 LNHDA and CDR2 SQIVND (reference sequence).

V gene TRBV2 combines with J gene TRBJ1-1, with D tentatively TRBD1 (5 bases). CDR1 is SNHLY, CDR2 FYNNEI, per germline. This CDR3 region has 14 residues. Trimming cost V 4 bases and J 3 bases, with 12 bases left between them. The CDR3 bases are TGTGCCAGCAGTGGCTCCGGGACTCACACTGAAGCTTTCTTT. As protein: CASSGSGTHTEAFF.

As for this clone: The same CDR3 can be traced to other DNA sequences in this sample. This chain uses TRBV9 with TRBJ2-3; D gene uncertain. Between the trimmed V and J ends, which lost 0 bases and 6 bases, there was a span of 8 bases. Germline V gene data show CDR1 as SGDLS and CDR2 as YYNGEE. The CDR3 is 13 residues long. The CDR3 reads CASSVAGADTQYF. The DNA of the CDR3 is TGTGCCAGCAGCGTAGCGGGTGCGGATACGCAGTATTTT.

The J gene is TRBJ2-1, the V gene TRBV18; a possible D gene is TRBD2 (6 bases). Trimming took off 3 bases at V and 6 bases at J, with 12 bases between the two ends. CDR3 size: 14 residues. Germline CDR1 is KGHSH and CDR2 is LQKENI. The CDR3 coding sequence is TGTGCCAGCTCACCGAGGGGCGGGGCCAATGAGCAGTTCTTC. Residues: CASSPRGGANEQFF.

This chain connects TRBV9 to TRBJ1-2; tentatively, D is TRBD1 (5 bases). This CDR3 is built from 15 residues. Between the trimmed V and J ends, which lost 0 bases and 3 bases, there was a span of 12 bases. CDR1 and CDR2 (germline): SGDLS, YYNGEE. The CDR3 here is CASSVGPGRDYGYTF. The DNA for the CDR3 is TGTGCCAGCAGCGTAGGTCCAGGGAGGGACTATGGCTACACCTTC.

This chain uses TRBV6-6 with TRBJ1-1; the match to TRBD1 covers 8 bases. Looked up from germline, CDR1 is MNHNY and CDR2 is SVGAGI (reference sequence). The CDR3 spans 15 residues. V trimming: 2 bases; J trimming: 3 bases; junction bases outside the gene matches: 5. CDR3 loop: CASSYAQDRDTEAFF. Written as DNA, the CDR3 is TGTGCCAGCAGTTACGCCCAGGACAGGGACACTGAAGCTTTCTTT.

The rearrangement joins TRBV6-1 to TRBJ2-3; 7 nucleotides line up with TRBD1. Germline V CDR1 and CDR2: MNHNS, SASEGT. The V gene end was trimmed by 4 bases and the J gene end by 3 bases; junction bases not matched to a gene: 13. The CDR3 has 17 residues. CDR3 sequence: CASSGGGTALLTDTQYF. CDR3 coding DNA: TGTGCCAGCAGTGGGGGTGGGACAGCTCTTCTTACAGATACGCAGTATTTT.

This rearrangement joins TRBV27 to TRBJ1-2, with TRBD1 as a possible D gene (5 bases). V was trimmed by 4 bases and J by 3 bases, leaving 9 bases between them. The CDR3 has 13 amino acids. CDR1 and CDR2 from the germline V gene are MNHEY and SMNVEV (reference sequence). CDR3 residues: CASSWGRDYGYTF. The CDR3 DNA is TGTGCCAGCAGTTGGGGCAGGGACTATGGCTACACCTTC.

The chain has TRBV5-1 and TRBJ2-3, with D unresolved. CDR1 SGHRS and CDR2 YFSETQ come from the germline V gene. With 0 bases removed from V and 4 bases from J, the gap between germline ends came to 6 bases. This CDR3 is built from 13 residues. For the CDR3, the DNA is TGCGCCAGCAGCTTGGGGCAGGCAGATACGCAGTATTTT. This encodes CASSLGQADTQYF. Full variable domain (rest looked up from reference TRBV5-1 and TRBJ2-3): KAGVTQTPRYLIKTRGQQVTLSCSPISGHRSVSWYQQTPGQGLQFLFEYFSETQRNKGNFPGRFSGRQFSNSRSEMNVSTLELGDSALYLCASSLGQADTQYFGPGTRLTVL.

The V and J genes are TRBV13 and TRBJ2-7, with 11 positions matching TRBD2. This CDR3 is built from 15 residues. The germline V gene has CDR1 PRHDT and CDR2 FYEKMQ (reference sequence). With 5 bases clipped from V and 2 bases from J, the junction kept 5 bases outside the gene matches. The CDR3 here is CASSPGTSGPYEQYF. Written as DNA, the CDR3 is TGTGCCAGCAGCCCGGGGACTAGCGGTCCCTACGAGCAGTACTTC.

CDR3 loop: CASSLVPNNEQFF. Here the CDR3 DNA reads TGTGCCAGCAGCTTAGTCCCTAATAATGAGCAGTTCTTC. The V call is TRBV7-2, the J call TRBJ2-1; D gene unclear. The V end was cut by 1 base, the J end by 7 bases, with 8 bases between. CDR3 length: 13 amino acids. Germline CDR1 is SGHTA and CDR2 is FQGNSA.

J is TRBJ2-7 and V is TRBV10-1, with TRBD1 identical over 8 bases. Germline trimming cut 10 bases from V and 2 bases from J; bases unmatched to any gene: 10. From germline, CDR1 is WNHNN and CDR2 SYGVQD (reference sequence). This CDR3 region has 14 residues. The CDR3 is CAINRTGIAYEQYF. CDR3 bases: TGCGCCATCAACCGGACAGGGATCGCCTACGAGCAGTACTTC.

This clone occurred a few times. The rearrangement uses TRBV4-1 and TRBJ1-4; 9 bases are shared with TRBD1. Per the germline V gene, CDR1 is MGHRA and CDR2 is YSYEKL. V lost 3 bases, J lost 8 bases, and 16 bases stayed unmatched. The CDR3 is made up of 18 amino acids. As DNA, the CDR3 is TGCGCCAGCAGCCACATCCGGGCACAGGGGGCCGTGAACGAAAAACTGTTTTTT. Its translation: CASSHIRAQGAVNEKLFF.

The chain links TRBV6-1 to TRBJ1-5; 7 bases are shared with TRBD1. Germline V CDR1 and CDR2: MNHNS, SASEGT. V trimming: 5 bases; J trimming: 5 bases; junction bases outside the gene matches: 3. The CDR3 runs to 13 residues. The CDR3 loop is CASSSDRDQPQHF. The CDR3 nucleotides read TGTGCCAGCAGTAGCGACAGGGATCAGCCCCAGCATTTT.

This clone has only one observation. The chain employs TRBV10-3 and TRBJ2-7; 8 bases are a match to TRBD2. With 6 bases clipped from V and 3 bases from J, the junction kept 10 bases outside the gene matches. This CDR3 comprises 15 residues. Germline V gene data show CDR1 as ENHRY and CDR2 as SYGVKD. The CDR3 loop is CAISLGLAVYYEQYF. CDR3 nucleotides: TGTGCCATCAGCCTAGGACTAGCTGTGTACTACGAGCAGTACTTC.

The chain links TRBV9 to TRBJ2-1, with 9 bases lining up with TRBD2. The CDR3 contains 15 residues. Germline V gene lookup returns CDR1 SGDLS and CDR2 YYNGEE. The J segment lost 9 bases and the V segment lost 3 bases, leaving 10 bases of the junction unmatched. In nucleotides, the CDR3 is TGTGCCAGCAGCGCTCTCAGCGGGGGGATGGGTGAGCAGTTCTTC. This sequence encodes CASSALSGGMGEQFF.

This chain connects TRBV9 to TRBJ1-2; D is perhaps TRBD1 (6 bases). Deletions cut 0 bases from V and 6 bases from J, with 24 bases between. Germline V gene data show CDR1 as SGDLS and CDR2 as YYNGEE. The CDR3 sequence is 18 residues long. The CDR3: CASSVGGPWGRGRDGYTF. CDR3 bases: TGTGCCAGCAGCGTAGGAGGTCCTTGGGGCAGGGGAAGGGATGGCTACACCTTC.

The rearrangement joins TRBV2 to TRBJ1-6, with 7 bases aligning to TRBD1. CDR3 length equals 12 residues. The trim removed 8 bases at V and 5 bases at J, leaving 0 bases unmatched. Germline CDR1 is SNHLY and CDR2 is FYNNEI. CDR3 sequence (DNA): TGTGCCAGCGGGACAGATAATTCACCCCTCCACTTT. Protein product: CASGTDNSPLHF.